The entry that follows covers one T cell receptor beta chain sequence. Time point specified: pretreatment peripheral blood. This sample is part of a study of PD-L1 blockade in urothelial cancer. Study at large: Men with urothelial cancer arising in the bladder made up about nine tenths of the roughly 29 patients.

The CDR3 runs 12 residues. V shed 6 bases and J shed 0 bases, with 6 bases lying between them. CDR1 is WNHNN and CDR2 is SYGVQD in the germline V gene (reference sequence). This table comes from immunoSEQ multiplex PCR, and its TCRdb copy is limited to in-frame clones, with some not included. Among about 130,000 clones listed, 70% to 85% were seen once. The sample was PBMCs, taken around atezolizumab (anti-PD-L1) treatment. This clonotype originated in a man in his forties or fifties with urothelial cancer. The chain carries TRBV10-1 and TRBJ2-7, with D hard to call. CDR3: CASSRSSYEQYF. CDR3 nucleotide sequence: TGCGCCAGCAGCCGCAGCTCCTACGAGCAGTACTTC.